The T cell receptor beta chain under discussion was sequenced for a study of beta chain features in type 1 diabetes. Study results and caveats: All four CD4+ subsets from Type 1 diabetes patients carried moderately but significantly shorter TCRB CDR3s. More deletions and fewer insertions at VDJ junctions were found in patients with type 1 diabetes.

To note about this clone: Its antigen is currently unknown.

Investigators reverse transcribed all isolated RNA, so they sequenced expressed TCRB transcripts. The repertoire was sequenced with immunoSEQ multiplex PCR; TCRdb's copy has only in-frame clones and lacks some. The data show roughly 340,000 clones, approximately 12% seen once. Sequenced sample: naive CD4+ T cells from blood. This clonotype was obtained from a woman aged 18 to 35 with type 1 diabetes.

The CDR3 reads CASSQLPGLAGGFGDTQYF. In DNA form, the CDR3 reads TGCGCCAGCAGCCAACTCCCGGGACTAGCGGGGGGGTTTGGAGATACGCAGTATTTT. The V call is TRBV5-1, the J call TRBJ2-3; TRBD2 agrees at 16 bases. Germline assignment: CDR1 SGHRS and CDR2 YFSETQ. Trimming cost V 4 bases and J 5 bases; bases outside gene matches: 13. This CDR3 spans 19 amino acids.